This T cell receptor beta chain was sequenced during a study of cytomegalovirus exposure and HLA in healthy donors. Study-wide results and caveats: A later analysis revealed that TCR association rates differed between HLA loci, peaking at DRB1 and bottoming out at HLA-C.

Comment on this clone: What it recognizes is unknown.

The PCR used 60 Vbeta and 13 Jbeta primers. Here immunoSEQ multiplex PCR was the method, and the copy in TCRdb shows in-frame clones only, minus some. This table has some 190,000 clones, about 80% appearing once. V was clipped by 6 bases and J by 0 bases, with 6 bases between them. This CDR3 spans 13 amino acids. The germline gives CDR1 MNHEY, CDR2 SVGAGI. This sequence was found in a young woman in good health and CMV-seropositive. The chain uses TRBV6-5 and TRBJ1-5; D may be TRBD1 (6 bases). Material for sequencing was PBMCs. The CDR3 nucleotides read TGTGCCAGCAGCAGGGGTAGCAATCAGCCCCAGCATTTT. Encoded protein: CASSRGSNQPQHF.